Listed below are T cell receptor beta chains from one sample, sequenced in a study of cytomegalovirus exposure and HLA in healthy donors. The assay was immunoSEQ multiplex PCR, and TCRdb's table has in-frame clones only and misses some. The sample carries approximately 150,000 clones, 70% to 80% recorded once. Material: PBMCs. The receptors were gathered from a woman aged 35 to 49 in good health and CMV-seronegative. The CDR3 runs from the conserved cysteine through the conserved F or W. D genes are given only for firm matches. Clone size is shown for a subset of rows, as once, few, many or a class of expanded clone.

>TRBV5-6|-|TRBJ2-3|-
TGTGCCAGCAGCTTGGTTACCGTTCGGAGCACAGATACGCAGTATTTT
CASSLVTVRSTDTQYF
>TRBV20-1|few|TRBJ1-2|TRBD1
TGCAGTGCTGGGACAGGAGGTGGCTACACCTTC
CSAGTGGGYTF
>TRBV9|-|TRBJ2-2|TRBD1
TGTGCCAGCAGGGGCCTCGGACAGGGAGGTAACACCGGGGAGCTGTTTTTT
CASRGLGQGGNTGELFF
>TRBV5-5|-|TRBJ1-1|-
TGTGCCAGCAGCTTGACCCACGGGGGGATCACTGAAGCTTTCTTT
CASSLTHGGITEAFF
>TRBV7-8|-|TRBJ1-2|-
TGTGCCAGCAGTTTCCGAGGTGGGAGACCCAACTATGGCTACACCTTC
CASSFRGGRPNYGYTF
>TRBV11-2|many|TRBJ2-7|TRBD1
TGTGCCAGCAGGGGACAGGGAGGGGCCTACGAGCAGTACTTC
CASRGQGGAYEQYF
>TRBV7-2|-|TRBJ1-2|TRBD1
TGTGCCAGCAGCAGTAACAGGGGAAGCTATGGCTACACCTTC
CASSSNRGSYGYTF
>TRBV5-4|-|TRBJ2-3|TRBD2
TGTGCCAGCAGCTTAGCGGGAGGGCTGGCAGATACGCAGTATTTT
CASSLAGGLADTQYF
>TRBV11-3|-|TRBJ2-3|-
TGTGCCAGCAGCGCCGGCCTGACATCGTCAGATACGCAGTATTTT
CASSAGLTSSDTQYF
>TRBV28|-|TRBJ1-2|-
TGTGCCAGCAGTTTTAACCGATGGGACATGAGGGCGTATGGCTACACCTTC
CASSFNRWDMRAYGYTF
>TRBV15|-|TRBJ2-5|TRBD1
TGTGCCACCAGCAGAGACGTGACAGGGGTAAGGGAGGCCCAGTACTTC
CATSRDVTGVREAQYF
>TRBV10-3|-|TRBJ2-5|TRBD2
TGTGCCATCAGTGAGATGATGGCTAGCGGCGGGAAAGAGACCCAGTACTTC
CAISEMMASGGKETQYF
>TRBV5-4|-|TRBJ1-2|TRBD1
TGTGCCAGCAGCTTTCCCGGGACAGGGGGCGCGAAGAGATATGGCTACACCTTC
CASSFPGTGGAKRYGYTF
>TRBV10-1|-|TRBJ1-5|-
TGCGCCAGCAGGTCAGGGGAAAGTCAGCCCCAGCATTTT
CASRSGESQPQHF